This passage covers 23 T cell receptor beta chains from one sample sequenced in a study of OX40 agonist ivuxolimab in advanced cancers. Clones were read by immunoSEQ multiplex PCR, and TCRdb kept only the in-frame ones, dropping some. Of around 68,000 clones detected, around 84% appear once; the ten largest clones hold under 20%. Source: CD4+ or CD8+ T cells sorted from blood, taken in a trial of the OX40 agonist ivuxolimab. The receptors were gathered from an adult with an advanced solid tumor such as melanoma, head and neck, liver or kidney cancer.

The rearrangement joins TRBV6-5 to TRBJ2-1; the D gene is possibly TRBD2 (5 bases). The CDR3 spans 13 residues. V lost 6 bases and J lost 7, with 13 bases in between. CDR1 and CDR2 (germline): MNHEY, SVGAGI. The CDR3 reads CASRRLNGNEQFF. CDR3 bases: TGTGCCAGCAGACGACTAAATGGGAATGAGCAGTTCTTC.

The CDR3 bases are TGTGCCAGCAGCTTAGGAAGGAACACTGAAGCTTTCTTT. Encoded protein: CASSLGRNTEAFF. This chain links TRBV11-2 with TRBJ1-1; D is undetermined. The CDR3 loop spans 13 amino acids. Trimming left V 1 base short and J 1 base short, with 4 bases between. Germline values: CDR1 SGHAT, CDR2 FQNNGV.

This clone has a single count. The DNA of the CDR3 is TGTGCCAGCAGTTACTCGATTGGATACTCCTACGAGCAGTACTTC. Translating it yields CASSYSIGYSYEQYF. The chain has TRBV6-5 and TRBJ2-7, with D uncertain. The CDR3 totals 15 residues. The germline V gene has CDR1 MNHEY and CDR2 SVGAGI. V lost 0 bases to trimming and J lost 0 bases, with 9 bases between them.

V gene TRBV29-1 combines with J gene TRBJ2-1, with 10 bases identical to TRBD2. CDR1 and CDR2 (germline): SQVTM, ANQGSEA. The CDR3 is made up of 16 amino acids. Unmatched junction bases numbered 12, after V lost 4 bases and J lost 6 bases. The DNA for the CDR3 is TGCAGCGTTGCGCCAATTCTAGCGGGAGTCGGCAATGAGCAGTTCTTC. Translating it yields CSVAPILAGVGNEQFF.

The chain couples TRBV5-6 to TRBJ2-1, with unresolved D. V was trimmed by 0 bases and J by 11 bases, leaving 12 bases between them. The germline gives CDR1 SGHDT, CDR2 YYEEEE. This CDR3 region has 13 residues. CDR3 region: CASSLALAKQQFF. CDR3 sequence (DNA): TGTGCCAGCAGCTTGGCGTTGGCTAAACAGCAGTTCTTC.

The chain employs TRBV5-1 and TRBJ2-2, with 8 positions matching TRBD2. Germline assignment: CDR1 SGHRS and CDR2 YFSETQ. The CDR3 covers 14 residues. J gave up 7 bases and V 4 bases, and 6 bases lay outside the gene matches. This CDR3 is CASSAGLGGGELFF. Written as DNA, the CDR3 is TGCGCCAGCAGCGCGGGACTAGGCGGCGGGGAGCTGTTTTTT.

The J gene is TRBJ2-3, the V gene TRBV2; 11 bases are a match to TRBD2. Germline CDR1 SNHLY, CDR2 FYNNEI. This CDR3 is 16 amino acids long. V trimming: 1 base; J trimming: 11 bases; junction bases outside the gene matches: 11. For the CDR3, the DNA is TGTGCCAGCAGTGAAGGAGGGCTAGCGGGAGGTCCCCTGCAGTATTTT. Translation gives CASSEGGLAGGPLQYF.

This sequence joins TRBV19 and TRBJ1-2; D unclear. In germline, CDR1 is LNHDA, CDR2 SQIVND (reference sequence). V was shortened by 6 bases and J by 5 bases, with 13 bases between the two germline ends. The CDR3 is made up of 13 amino acids. The CDR3 reads CASSAGISYGYTF. DNA of the CDR3: TGTGCCAGTAGCGCTGGGATTAGTTATGGCTACACCTTC.

This clone was picked up one time. This sequence joins TRBV11-1 and TRBJ2-3; 8 positions match TRBD1. The CDR3 contains 15 residues. From germline, CDR1 is SGHAT and CDR2 FQDESV (reference sequence). V dropped 1 base and J dropped 2; count of bases not matched to a gene: 2. The DNA for the CDR3 is TGTGCCAGCAGCTTAGGGACAGGGCACACAGATACGCAGTATTTT. As protein: CASSLGTGHTDTQYF.

V usage is TRBV5-5 and J usage is TRBJ2-2; D is undetermined. The CDR3 is made up of 15 amino acids. Per the germline V gene, CDR1 is SGHKS and CDR2 is YYEKEE (reference sequence). V shed 3 bases and J shed 4 bases, with 13 bases lying between them. CDR3 nucleotides: TGTGCCAGCAGCTATGTCTGGCCGTCCACCGGGGAGCTGTTTTTT. Its translation is CASSYVWPSTGELFF. Variable domain in full (rest from reference TRBV5-5 and TRBJ2-2): DAGVTQSPTHLIKTRGQQVTLRCSPISGHKSVSWYQQVLGQGPQFIFQYYEKEERGRGNFPDRFSARQFPNYSSELNVNALLLGDSALYLCASSYVWPSTGELFFGEGSRLTVL.

V is TRBV5-1 and J is TRBJ1-1, with 7 bases aligning to TRBD1. V gave up 0 bases and J gave up 0 bases; unmatched junction bases: 11. Germline CDR1 reads SGHRS; CDR2 reads YFSETQ. This CDR3 region has 18 residues. CDR3 loop: CASSLGMTGSLMNTEAFF. The CDR3 DNA sequence: TGCGCCAGCAGCTTGGGGATGACAGGGTCTCTTATGAACACTGAAGCTTTCTTT.

The chain employs TRBV4-1 and TRBJ1-1; 7 bases line up with TRBD1. The V gene's germline CDR1 is MGHRA and CDR2 YSYEKL. V gave up 3 bases and J gave up 0 bases; unmatched junction bases: 13. The CDR3 is made up of 18 amino acids. For the CDR3, the DNA is TGCGCCAGCAGCCACGAGGACAGGTTCGGCTCCATGAACACTGAAGCTTTCTTT. Its translation: CASSHEDRFGSMNTEAFF.

V usage is TRBV4-2 and J usage is TRBJ2-5, with TRBD2 identical over 14 bases. Germline CDR1 LGHNA, CDR2 YNFKEQ. V dropped 1 base and J dropped 3; count of bases not matched to a gene: 10. This CDR3 contains 19 residues. CDR3 sequence (DNA): TGTGCCAGCAGCCAAGCGAGGCGAGGACTAGCGGGAGGAGAAGAGACCCAGTACTTC. Translating it yields CASSQARRGLAGGEETQYF.

The chain has TRBV5-8 and TRBJ1-5; no definite D call. The length of the CDR3 is 17 residues. Germline CDR1 is SGHTS and CDR2 is YDEGEE. Deletions cut 4 bases from V and 0 bases from J, with 17 bases between. The CDR3 loop reads CASSRRDRGFSNQPQHF. The CDR3 nucleotides read TGTGCCAGCAGCCGCCGGGATCGAGGTTTTAGCAATCAGCCCCAGCATTTT.

This clone was observed once. V and J are TRBV6-1 and TRBJ2-1, with 10 bases that match TRBD2. The V gene's germline CDR1 is MNHNS and CDR2 SASEGT. With 4 bases clipped from V and 8 bases from J, the junction kept 8 bases outside the gene matches. CDR3 size: 15 residues. Here the CDR3 reads CASSASGRANYEQFF. As DNA, the CDR3 is TGTGCCAGCAGTGCCAGCGGGAGGGCCAATTATGAGCAGTTCTTC.

The gene calls are TRBV5-5 and TRBJ1-1; no clear D. Deletions cut 1 base from V and 2 bases from J, with 12 bases between. This CDR3 region has 15 residues. CDR1 SGHKS and CDR2 YYEKEE come from the germline V gene (reference sequence). Here the CDR3 reads CASSLIAGPNTEAFF. For the CDR3, the DNA is TGTGCCAGCAGCTTGATTGCCGGACCCAACACTGAAGCTTTCTTT.

The rearrangement joins TRBV5-1 to TRBJ1-6; 7 bases are a match to TRBD1. Germline V gene data show CDR1 as SGHRS and CDR2 as YFSETQ. V shed 7 bases, J shed 8 bases, and the junction held 9 bases outside the gene matches. The CDR3 runs to 14 residues. CDR3 coding DNA: TGCGCCAGCGGGACGACAGGGTTGTATTCACCCCTCCACTTT. This gives the protein CASGTTGLYSPLHF.

The chain couples TRBV28 to TRBJ2-6; D call uncertain. Deletions cut 2 bases from V and 3 bases from J, with 2 bases between. The germline V gene has CDR1 MDHEN and CDR2 SYDVKM. The CDR3 runs to 13 residues. The CDR3 spells CASSLRGANVLTF. CDR3 nucleotide sequence: TGTGCCAGCAGTTTACGTGGGGCCAACGTCCTGACTTTC.

The CDR3 DNA reads as TGTGCCAGCAGTTTTGGAGGAGTTACTAATGAAAAACTGTTTTTT. Protein: CASSFGGVTNEKLFF. The chain employs TRBV27 and TRBJ1-4; D remains unclear. The V gene's germline CDR1 is MNHEY and CDR2 SMNVEV (reference sequence). Trimming pared 3 bases from V and 2 bases from J, leaving 10 bases between. The CDR3 loop spans 15 amino acids.

The chain recombines TRBV19 with TRBJ2-7; 9 bases agree with TRBD2. Germline CDR1 and CDR2: LNHDA and SQIVND (reference sequence). Losses at the gene ends were 3 bases for V and 4 bases for J; bases not matched to a gene: 4. The CDR3 sequence is 14 residues long. CDR3 sequence reads: CASSISAGGYEQYF. DNA for the CDR3: TGTGCCAGTAGTATTTCGGCGGGAGGGTACGAGCAGTACTTC.

V is TRBV6-1 and J is TRBJ2-1; D not resolved. CDR1 and CDR2 from the germline V gene are MNHNS and SASEGT. V lost 5 bases to trimming and J lost 5 bases, with 10 bases between them. The CDR3 length is 13 residues. CDR3 loop: CASSLNRDNEQFF. The CDR3 DNA follows: TGTGCCAGCAGTTTGAATAGGGACAATGAGCAGTTCTTC.

The chain joins TRBV6-5 to TRBJ2-1; 14 nucleotides agree with TRBD2. Germline CDR1 and CDR2: MNHEY and SVGAGI. The CDR3 totals 15 residues. The V segment lost 6 bases and the J segment 6 bases; nucleotides outside the gene matches: 4. The CDR3 DNA follows: TGTGCCAGCAGCCCGGGACTAGCGGGAGCCAATGAGCAGTTCTTC. Translating gives CASSPGLAGANEQFF.

The J gene is TRBJ2-2, the V gene TRBV4-1; the D is unclear. The CDR3 loop spans 19 amino acids. Trimming stripped 0 bases from V and 1 base from J, with 18 bases between. Germline CDR1 reads MGHRA; CDR2 reads YSYEKL. The CDR3 nucleotides are TGCGCCAGCAGCCAAGAATCCTTTACCTTCCAGGAGAACACCGGGGAGCTGTTTTTT. Translated, it gives CASSQESFTFQENTGELFF.